This T cell receptor (beta chain) was sequenced during a study of blood T cell repertoires in COVID-19. V lost 3 bases to trimming and J lost 6 bases; unmatched junction nucleotides: 8. Looked up from germline, CDR1 is KGHSH and CDR2 is LQKENI. The CDR3 is 16 residues long. As handled by the study authors: Reference gene primer amplification gave estimated nucleated cell counts. The method was immunoSEQ multiplex PCR; TCRdb's version includes in-frame clones alone and lacks a portion of them. D and trimming come from the DNA, and the V and J calls and clone size come from that table. The sample has over 95,000 clones, more than 80% seen once.

The V call is TRBV18, the J call TRBJ2-7; 13 bases are shared with TRBD2. Sequencing was done on a sample of peripheral blood. The TCR was taken from a woman in her fifties or sixties with acute or convalescent COVID-19. CDR3 protein: CASSPGLAGSGGEQYF. In DNA, the CDR3 is TGTGCCAGCTCACCGGGACTAGCGGGATCGGGAGGCGAGCAGTACTTC.